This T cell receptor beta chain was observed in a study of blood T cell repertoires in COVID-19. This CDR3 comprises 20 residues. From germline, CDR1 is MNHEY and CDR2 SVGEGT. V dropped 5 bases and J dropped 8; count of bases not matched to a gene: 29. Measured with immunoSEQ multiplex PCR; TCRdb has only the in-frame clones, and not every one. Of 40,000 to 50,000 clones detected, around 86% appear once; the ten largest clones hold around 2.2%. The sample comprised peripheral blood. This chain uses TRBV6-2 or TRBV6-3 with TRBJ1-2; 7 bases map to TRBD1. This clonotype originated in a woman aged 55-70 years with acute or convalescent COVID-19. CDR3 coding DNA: TGTGCCAGCAGTCAGGAGCCCGGTAGGGGGCTGATGACCTCCGCAGGCGGCTACACCTTC. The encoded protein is CASSQEPGRGLMTSAGGYTF.